A selection of T cell receptor beta chains follows, all from one sample in a study of graft-versus-host responses after intestinal transplantation. Method: immunoSEQ multiplex PCR; TCRdb's copy keeps in-frame clones and lacks some. Seen here are about 94,000 clones, 75% to 95% observed once, and the top ten hold more than 0.4%. These receptors are not linked to any known antigen. The specimen comprised unstimulated CD8+ T cells sorted from spleen or lymph node cells, sampled before intestinal transplant. The receptors shown here come from a human donor who received an intestinal transplant. CDR3s include the opening cysteine and the closing phenylalanine or tryptophan. The D gene is left open where the match is weak. Where a row states a size, it is once, few, many or the class of an expanded clone; other rows omit it.

D: NA
J: TRBJ2-7
size: NA
V: TRBV19
CDR3: CASSPDSYEQYF
DNA: TGTGCCAGTAGTCCTGACAGTTACGAGCAGTACTTC

D: TRBD2
J: TRBJ2-3
size: once
V: TRBV4-1
CDR3: CASSQDPAGDNTDTQYF
DNA: TGCGCCAGCAGCCAAGACCCAGCGGGAGATAACACAGATACGCAGTATTTT

D: NA
J: TRBJ1-1
size: NA
V: TRBV25-1
CDR3: CASSLLGGTEAFF
DNA: TGTGCCAGCAGCCTCCTGGGGGGAACCGAAGCTTTCTTT

D: TRBD1
J: TRBJ2-7
size: once
V: TRBV7-9
CDR3: CASSPRDRVYEQYF
DNA: TGTGCCAGCAGCCCCAGGGACAGGGTCTACGAGCAGTACTTC

D: NA
J: TRBJ2-5
size: NA
V: TRBV30
CDR3: CAWTSPPAVQETQYF
DNA: TGTGCCTGGACTTCCCCCCCAGCGGTACAAGAGACCCAGTACTTC

D: TRBD1
J: TRBJ2-5
size: NA
V: TRBV6-1
CDR3: CASSVTGGSETQYF
DNA: TGTGCCAGCAGTGTCACAGGGGGCTCAGAGACCCAGTACTTC

D: TRBD2
J: TRBJ2-3
size: NA
V: TRBV6-1
CDR3: CASRKRDLGTDTQYF
DNA: TGTGCCAGCAGGAAGCGGGATTTGGGCACAGATACGCAGTATTTT

D: TRBD1
J: TRBJ1-1
size: NA
V: TRBV6-4
CDR3: CASGGQGSPPEAFF
DNA: TGTGCCAGCGGGGGACAGGGCTCCCCGCCTGAAGCTTTCTTT

D: TRBD1
J: TRBJ1-1
size: NA
V: TRBV7-9
CDR3: CASSPTGGTEAFF
DNA: TGTGCCAGCAGCCCGACAGGGGGAACTGAAGCTTTCTTT

D: TRBD1
J: TRBJ2-7
size: NA
V: TRBV7-8
CDR3: CASSGGTGGAYEQYF
DNA: TGTGCCAGCAGCGGCGGGACAGGGGGCGCCTACGAGCAGTACTTC

D: TRBD2
J: TRBJ2-3
size: NA
V: TRBV9
CDR3: CASSVGSSGGADTQYF
DNA: TGTGCCAGCAGCGTAGGAAGTAGCGGGGGGGCAGATACGCAGTATTTT

D: NA
J: TRBJ1-2
size: NA
V: TRBV7-9
CDR3: CASSQDRATYGYTF
DNA: TGTGCCAGCAGCCAGGACAGAGCCACCTATGGCTACACCTTC

D: NA
J: TRBJ1-2
size: once
V: TRBV27
CDR3: CASSFGGSYGYTF
DNA: TGTGCCAGCAGTTTCGGGGGATCATATGGCTACACCTTC

D: TRBD2
J: TRBJ2-1
size: NA
V: TRBV7-7
CDR3: CASSALAGREQFF
DNA: TGTGCCAGCAGCGCTCTAGCGGGACGCGAGCAGTTCTTC

D: NA
J: TRBJ1-5
size: NA
V: TRBV2
CDR3: CASSQSQGWNMGQPQHF
DNA: TGTGCCAGCAGTCAAAGCCAGGGTTGGAACATGGGTCAGCCCCAGCATTTT

D: TRBD1
J: TRBJ2-7
size: NA
V: TRBV19
CDR3: CASSIRAGGSYEQYF
DNA: TGTGCCAGTAGTATTAGGGCAGGGGGCTCCTACGAGCAGTACTTC

D: NA
J: TRBJ2-7
size: NA
V: TRBV11-2
CDR3: CASSSGAYEQYF
DNA: TGTGCCAGCAGCTCAGGGGCCTACGAGCAGTACTTC

D: TRBD1
J: TRBJ2-1
size: NA
V: TRBV4-1
CDR3: CASSQTQGSTYNEQFF
DNA: TGCGCCAGCAGCCAAACACAGGGGAGCACCTACAATGAGCAGTTCTTC

D: TRBD2
J: TRBJ2-3
size: NA
V: TRBV6-5
CDR3: CASSYSSGRADTQYF
DNA: TGTGCCAGCAGTTACTCTAGCGGGAGGGCGGATACGCAGTATTTT

D: TRBD2
J: TRBJ2-1
size: NA
V: TRBV7-9
CDR3: CAIPQWTSGTYNEQFF
DNA: TGTGCCATTCCACAGTGGACTAGCGGGACCTACAATGAGCAGTTCTTC

D: NA
J: TRBJ2-5
size: NA
V: TRBV19
CDR3: CASSIGARVGETQYF
DNA: TGTGCCAGTAGTATAGGGGCCAGGGTCGGGGAGACCCAGTACTTC

D: TRBD2
J: TRBJ2-7
size: NA
V: TRBV11-2
CDR3: CASSFPGGAYEQYF
DNA: TGTGCCAGCAGCTTTCCCGGGGGGGCCTACGAGCAGTACTTC

D: NA
J: TRBJ1-2
size: NA
V: TRBV10-3
CDR3: CAISESRGDYTF
DNA: TGTGCCATCAGTGAGTCGCGGGGAGACTACACCTTC

D: TRBD1
J: TRBJ2-2
size: NA
V: TRBV30
CDR3: CAWSGTGGGELFF
DNA: TGTGCCTGGTCCGGGACAGGAGGCGGGGAGCTGTTTTTT

D: NA
J: TRBJ1-5
size: NA
V: TRBV21-1
CDR3: CASTEDQPQHF
DNA: TGTGCCAGCACCGAGGATCAGCCCCAGCATTTT

D: NA
J: TRBJ1-1
size: NA
V: TRBV7-2
CDR3: CASRFTAYTEAFF
DNA: TGTGCCAGCAGGTTTACTGCCTACACTGAAGCTTTCTTT

D: NA
J: TRBJ2-7
size: NA
V: TRBV19
CDR3: CASRGWGAYEQYF
DNA: TGTGCCAGTAGGGGCTGGGGGGCCTACGAGCAGTACTTC

D: NA
J: TRBJ2-7
size: NA
V: TRBV7-9
CDR3: CASSRGTPYEQYF
DNA: TGTGCCAGCAGCCGGGGGACCCCCTACGAGCAGTACTTC

D: TRBD1
J: TRBJ2-1
size: NA
V: TRBV11-2
CDR3: CASSPPTGNEQFF
DNA: TGTGCCAGCAGCCCTCCGACAGGGAATGAGCAGTTCTTC

D: NA
J: TRBJ2-7
size: NA
V: TRBV25-1
CDR3: CASSATYEQYF
DNA: TGCGCCAGCAGTGCAACCTACGAGCAGTACTTC

D: TRBD1
J: TRBJ1-1
size: once
V: TRBV10-2
CDR3: CASSAGGTEAFF
DNA: TGCGCCAGCAGCGCAGGGGGGACTGAAGCTTTCTTT

D: NA
J: TRBJ2-7
size: NA
V: TRBV28
CDR3: CASSFSYEQYF
DNA: TGTGCCAGCAGTTTTAGCTACGAGCAGTACTTC

D: NA
J: TRBJ2-1
size: NA
V: TRBV5-4
CDR3: CASRPWTEYNEQFF
DNA: TGTGCCAGCAGACCTTGGACAGAATACAATGAGCAGTTCTTC

D: TRBD1
J: TRBJ2-1
size: NA
V: TRBV29-1
CDR3: CSTLGTGGHNEQFF
DNA: TGCAGCACACTCGGGACAGGGGGCCACAATGAGCAGTTCTTC

D: NA
J: TRBJ2-3
size: NA
V: TRBV6-1
CDR3: CASSESYRARTDTQYF
DNA: TGTGCCAGCAGTGAAAGCTACAGGGCCCGCACAGATACGCAGTATTTT

D: NA
J: TRBJ2-1
size: NA
V: TRBV27
CDR3: CASSLYRGLAALGYEQFF
DNA: TGTGCCAGCAGTTTATATAGGGGCTTAGCGGCCCTCGGCTATGAGCAGTTCTTC

D: NA
J: TRBJ1-3
size: NA
V: TRBV6-1
CDR3: CASRTRFSNTIYF
DNA: TGTGCCAGCAGAACCAGGTTCTCAAACACCATATATTTT

D: TRBD1
J: TRBJ2-7
size: NA
V: TRBV5-1
CDR3: CASSEYQTGGRDEQYF
DNA: TGCGCCAGCAGCGAGTACCAGACAGGGGGAAGAGACGAGCAGTACTTC

D: TRBD1
J: TRBJ1-2
size: NA
V: TRBV4-1
CDR3: CASSQDPVRGGDYGYTF
DNA: TGCGCCAGCAGCCAAGACCCGGTCCGAGGGGGCGACTATGGCTACACCTTC

D: TRBD1
J: TRBJ1-1
size: once
V: TRBV6-5
CDR3: CASSYDTGANTEAFF
DNA: TGTGCCAGCAGTTACGATACAGGGGCGAATACTGAAGCTTTCTTT

D: NA
J: TRBJ2-5
size: NA
V: TRBV4-1
CDR3: CASSQVGGKGSGETQYF
DNA: TGCGCCAGCAGCCAAGTAGGAGGGAAAGGTTCAGGGGAGACCCAGTACTTC

D: TRBD2
J: TRBJ2-1
size: NA
V: TRBV4-1
CDR3: CASSHGTSGGRSYNEQFF
DNA: TGCGCCAGCAGCCACGGGACTAGCGGGGGGCGCTCCTACAATGAGCAGTTCTTC

D: TRBD2
J: TRBJ2-5
size: NA
V: TRBV7-9
CDR3: CASSQATSGQETQYF
DNA: TGTGCCAGCAGCCAAGCGACTAGCGGGCAAGAGACCCAGTACTTC

D: NA
J: TRBJ1-6
size: NA
V: TRBV5-1
CDR3: CASSLSRGYDSPLHF
DNA: TGCGCCAGCAGCTTGTCCAGGGGATACGATTCACCCCTCCACTTT

D: NA
J: TRBJ1-2
size: NA
V: TRBV27
CDR3: CASSLNLGFQRNYGYTF
DNA: TGTGCCAGCAGTTTAAATCTCGGCTTTCAGAGGAACTATGGCTACACCTTC

D: NA
J: TRBJ2-7
size: NA
V: TRBV14
CDR3: CASSPRRISYEQYF
DNA: TGTGCCAGCAGCCCCCGGCGGATTTCCTACGAGCAGTACTTC

D: NA
J: TRBJ2-7
size: NA
V: TRBV28
CDR3: CASSYDKYEQYF
DNA: TGTGCCAGCAGCTACGACAAGTACGAGCAGTACTTC

D: NA
J: TRBJ2-1
size: NA
V: TRBV4-1
CDR3: CASSQDQGSSYNEQFF
DNA: TGCGCCAGCAGCCAAGATCAGGGCAGCTCCTACAATGAGCAGTTCTTC

D: TRBD1
J: TRBJ2-7
size: NA
V: TRBV2
CDR3: CASSEGGQAINTYYEQYF
DNA: TGTGCCAGCAGTGAAGGGGGACAGGCGATTAACACTTACTACGAGCAGTACTTC

D: NA
J: TRBJ2-1
size: NA
V: TRBV19
CDR3: CASSIRLSNEQFF
DNA: TGTGCCAGTAGTATCAGACTATCCAATGAGCAGTTCTTC

D: NA
J: TRBJ2-7
size: NA
V: TRBV27
CDR3: CASSFYQGGRREQYF
DNA: TGTGCCAGCAGTTTTTACCAGGGGGGCCGACGCGAGCAGTACTTC

D: TRBD1
J: TRBJ2-1
size: NA
V: TRBV4-3
CDR3: CASSQERGSGGNNEQFF
DNA: TGCGCCAGCAGCCAAGAGAGGGGCTCAGGGGGAAACAATGAGCAGTTCTTC